This TCR beta chain was recorded in a study of T cell responses to AZD1222 COVID-19 vaccine. Whole-study results and caveats: Donor demographics were predominantly white British with a female majority; clonal diversity may be underestimated. Breadth and depth of Spike-specific TCRs rose after two AZD1222 doses.

About this clone itself: The target antigen is unknown.

Some clones are missing from TCRdb's copy, which holds only in-frame ones; the method was immunoSEQ multiplex PCR. The data hold about 140,000 clones, with approximately 90% observed a single time. The CDR3 contains 14 residues. Germline V gene sequence: CDR1 MNHEY, CDR2 SMNVEV (reference sequence). Losses at the gene ends were 5 bases for V and 1 base for J; bases not matched to a gene: 2. Timing groups of about 4 and about 12 weeks for second doses were pooled. The receptor was isolated from an adult who received the AZD1222 COVID-19 vaccine. Here the sequenced sample was peripheral blood, taken 28 days after the second AZD1222 dose. The rearrangement links TRBV27 to TRBJ2-1, with 7 bases lining up with TRBD1. CDR3 nucleotides: TGTGCCAGCAGTAGGGGGCCTTCCTACAATGAGCAGTTCTTC. Translated: CASSRGPSYNEQFF.